These 23 T cell receptor beta chains came from one sample sequenced in a study of lymphopenia after photon versus proton radiotherapy. Sequenced by immunoSEQ multiplex PCR; TCRdb stores in-frame clones only, minus some. Of around 31,000 clones in the sample, roughly 89% were seen once. The sequences come from peripheral blood, collected from a patient treated with proton-based radiotherapy. The origin of the receptors is a woman in her 70s with pancreatic cancer. Some clones in this sample may be carry-over from other donors' samples.

The V call is TRBV28, the J call TRBJ2-5; TRBD1 agrees at 8 bases. Germline assignment: CDR1 MDHEN and CDR2 SYDVKM. CDR3 length: 14 amino acids. The trim removed 6 bases at V and 5 bases at J, leaving 8 bases unmatched. The CDR3 nucleotides read TGTGCCAGCAGCACCAGGGGGCGCAAGGAGACCCAGTACTTC. It yields the protein CASSTRGRKETQYF.

This clone was seen just once. The chain employs TRBV9 and TRBJ2-2; D not resolved. V lost 0 bases and J lost 3, with 6 bases in between. Germline lookup yields CDR1 SGDLS and CDR2 YYNGEE. The CDR3 has 14 residues. CDR3 bases: TGTGCCAGCAGCGTAGAACTTTACACCGGGGAGCTGTTTTTT. As protein: CASSVELYTGELFF.

The gene calls are TRBV19 and TRBJ1-4; D is possibly TRBD1 (5 bases). There are 16 residues in the CDR3. Per germline, CDR1 LNHDA and CDR2 SQIVND (reference sequence). V lost 3 bases, J lost 0 bases, and 11 bases lay in between. The CDR3 coding sequence is TGTGCCAGTAGTATCCGCCCGACAGCAACTAATGAAAAACTGTTTTTT. Protein product: CASSIRPTATNEKLFF.

The chain links TRBV5-4 to TRBJ2-7; 9 bases are shared with TRBD1. The CDR3 has 15 amino acids. Trimming at V came to 5 bases and at J to 0 bases, leaving 6 bases not matched to a gene. Germline loops: CDR1 SGHNT, CDR2 YYREEE (reference sequence). CDR3: CASSLTGGFSYEQYF. The CDR3, as DNA: TGTGCCAGCAGTTTGACAGGGGGATTCTCCTACGAGCAGTACTTC.

The V and J genes are TRBV6-5 and TRBJ1-5, with 8 bases identical to TRBD1. Germline CDR1 and CDR2: MNHEY and SVGAGI. V lost 7 bases and J lost 6; bases outside the gene matches: 11. The CDR3 loop spans 15 amino acids. CDR3 residues: CASTGQGQGVQPQHF. CDR3 in DNA: TGTGCCAGCACGGGCCAAGGACAGGGTGTTCAGCCCCAGCATTTT.

The V gene is TRBV5-1, the J gene TRBJ2-7; D is perhaps TRBD2 (6 bases). CDR3 size: 15 residues. The V gene's germline CDR1 is SGHRS and CDR2 YFSETQ. Trimming left V 4 bases short and J 2 bases short, with 16 bases between. The CDR3 loop reads CASSLEGGTTYEQYF. The CDR3 bases are TGCGCCAGCAGCCTGGAGGGCGGCACTACCTACGAGCAGTACTTC.

The chain recombines TRBV12-5 with TRBJ2-5; D not certain. The germline V gene has CDR1 LGHNT and CDR2 FRNRAP. This CDR3 is 14 amino acids long. Trimming pared 1 base from V and 4 bases from J, leaving 10 bases between. In DNA, the CDR3 is TGTGCTAGTGGTTTGGGGACCGTAAGAGAGACCCAGTACTTC. Translating gives CASGLGTVRETQYF.

The rearrangement uses TRBV6-1 and TRBJ2-5, with 8 bases identical to TRBD1. Germline CDR1 MNHNS, CDR2 SASEGT. The V and J ends lost 1 base and 5 bases, in that order; junction bases with no gene match: 9. The CDR3 is 16 residues long. CDR3 amino acids: CASSEVGQGARETQYF. The CDR3 DNA reads as TGTGCCAGCAGTGAAGTAGGGCAGGGGGCAAGGGAGACCCAGTACTTC.

This chain joins TRBV28 and TRBJ1-2, with D unresolved. V was pared by 7 bases and J by 1 base, with 7 bases between. Per the germline V gene, CDR1 is MDHEN and CDR2 is SYDVKM. This CDR3 has 12 residues. The CDR3, as DNA: TGTGCCAGCAATAAGGTTAACTATGGCTACACCTTC. As protein: CASNKVNYGYTF.

A single count supports this clone. This rearrangement joins TRBV6-1 to TRBJ1-5; TRBD1 is a possible D gene (6 bases). This CDR3 comprises 12 residues. Germline values: CDR1 MNHNS, CDR2 SASEGT. With 8 bases removed from V and 3 bases from J, the gap between germline ends came to 8 bases. The CDR3 DNA follows: TGTGCCAGCGGGACATCCAATCAGCCCCAGCATTTT. This encodes CASGTSNQPQHF.

The chain has TRBV6-5 and TRBJ1-2; D might be TRBD1 (5 bases). Germline CDR1 is MNHEY and CDR2 is SVGAGI. Trimming took off 4 bases at V and 7 bases at J, with 10 bases between the two ends. This CDR3 contains 12 residues. This CDR3 is CASSSDKGGYTF. Here the CDR3 DNA reads TGTGCCAGCAGTTCGGACAAAGGTGGCTACACCTTC.

The chain joins TRBV2 to TRBJ2-5, with unresolved D. Germline loops: CDR1 SNHLY, CDR2 FYNNEI. The V end lost 3 bases, the J end lost 6 bases, and 11 bases lay between the germline ends. The CDR3 runs to 13 residues. CDR3 nucleotides: TGTGCCAGCAGTGAGGAAAAGAGCAAGACCCAGTACTTC. Amino acid sequence: CASSEEKSKTQYF.

This rearrangement joins TRBV28 to TRBJ2-3, with D possibly TRBD1 on 8 matching bases. The germline V gene has CDR1 MDHEN and CDR2 SYDVKM. Trimming pared 7 bases from V and 0 bases from J, leaving 17 bases between. CDR3 size: 16 residues. CDR3 sequence reads: CASNTYRGGSTDTQYF. In DNA, the CDR3 is TGTGCCAGCAACACTTACAGGGGGGGTAGCACAGATACGCAGTATTTT.

The V and J genes are TRBV5-1 and TRBJ2-1, with 10 bases aligning to TRBD2. From germline, CDR1 is SGHRS and CDR2 YFSETQ. The CDR3 runs 14 residues. J gave up 4 bases and V 6 bases, and 4 bases lay outside the gene matches. The CDR3 is CASTLTSGYNEQFF. CDR3 in DNA: TGCGCCAGCACCCTGACTAGCGGGTACAATGAGCAGTTCTTC. The variable domain in full, with the rest retrieved from reference TRBV5-1 and TRBJ2-1, is KAGVTQTPRYLIKTRGQQVTLSCSPISGHRSVSWYQQTPGQGLQFLFEYFSETQRNKGNFPGRFSGRQFSNSRSEMNVSTLELGDSALYLCASTLTSGYNEQFFGPGTRLTVL.

CDR3 bases: TGTGCCAGCAGTGAATATGGGGGGGACACTGAAGCTTTCTTT. Translation gives CASSEYGGDTEAFF. The V call is TRBV6-1, the J call TRBJ1-1; a weak D match, TRBD1 (5 bases). The CDR3 runs 14 residues. V was trimmed by 2 bases and J by 3 bases, leaving 10 bases between them. Germline V gene lookup returns CDR1 MNHNS and CDR2 SASEGT.

The chain has TRBV28 and TRBJ1-3; TRBD1 aligns across 11 bases. Germline V gene sequence: CDR1 MDHEN, CDR2 SYDVKM. The CDR3 contains 18 residues. Unmatched junction bases numbered 11, after V lost 7 bases and J lost 0 bases. The CDR3 loop reads CASMGWTGGAPSGNTIYF. CDR3 bases: TGTGCCAGCATGGGATGGACAGGGGGCGCCCCCTCTGGAAACACCATATATTTT.

In DNA, the CDR3 is TGTGCCAGCAGCCTAGACCTAGTAGCGGGAAGGAACGAGCAGTACTTC. Translated, it gives CASSLDLVAGRNEQYF. This chain connects TRBV4-2 to TRBJ2-7; 8 nucleotides line up with TRBD2. J was trimmed by 5 bases and V by 4 bases; bases with no gene match: 13. Germline CDR1 reads LGHNA; CDR2 reads YNFKEQ. The CDR3 totals 16 residues.

The rearrangement joins TRBV27 to TRBJ2-5; the D gene could be TRBD1 or TRBD2 (5 bases each). In germline, CDR1 is MNHEY, CDR2 SMNVEV (reference sequence). The V and J ends lost 5 bases and 4 bases respectively, with 17 bases between them. CDR3 length: 15 amino acids. The CDR3 coding sequence is TGTGCCAGCAGTCCTACAATGGGGGTTCTAGAGACCCAGTACTTC. This encodes CASSPTMGVLETQYF.

This clone was counted once. V usage is TRBV6-6 and J usage is TRBJ2-3; no definite D call. Germline V CDR1 and CDR2: MNHNY, SVGAGI (reference sequence). The ends were cut back, 3 bases at V and 0 bases at J, with 7 bases in the middle. This CDR3 is built from 14 residues. The CDR3 reads CASSYPTSTDTQYF. CDR3 nucleotides: TGTGCCAGCAGTTATCCAACTAGCACAGATACGCAGTATTTT.

CDR3 DNA sequence: TGTGCCAGCAGCCCAGGGGAAAGCACAGATACGCAGTATTTT. As protein: CASSPGESTDTQYF. This chain connects TRBV6-1 to TRBJ2-3; tentative D call: TRBD1 (6 bases). Looked up from germline, CDR1 is MNHNS and CDR2 is SASEGT. The CDR3 extends over 14 amino acids. Trimming pared 6 bases from V and 0 bases from J, leaving 10 bases between.

The chain has TRBV4-1 and TRBJ2-1; 8 nucleotides line up with TRBD2. The CDR3 length is 15 residues. The germline V gene encodes CDR1 MGHRA and CDR2 YSYEKL. Germline trimming cut 1 base from V and 4 bases from J; bases unmatched to any gene: 3. The CDR3 bases are TGCGCCAGCAGCCAAGGAGCGGGGGTATACAATGAGCAGTTCTTC. This gives the protein CASSQGAGVYNEQFF.

The chain links TRBV19 to TRBJ1-4, with 10 bases identical to TRBD1. CDR1 is LNHDA, CDR2 SQIVND, per germline (reference sequence). This CDR3 has 15 amino acids. Trimming removed 4 bases from V and 5 bases from J; junction bases left unmatched: 4. CDR3 loop: CASSTRDRGNEKLFF. CDR3 nucleotides: TGTGCCAGTAGTACCCGGGACAGGGGAAATGAAAAACTGTTTTTT.

This chain uses TRBV29-1 with TRBJ1-1; TRBD1 aligns across 10 bases. The CDR3 runs to 13 residues. Germline V lookup: CDR1 SQVTM, CDR2 ANQGSEA. V was clipped by 3 bases and J by 10 bases; unmatched bases: 8. Here the CDR3 reads CSVDRGQGRSAFF. The CDR3 DNA reads as TGCAGCGTTGATAGGGGACAGGGGAGGTCAGCTTTCTTT.